The next 27 T cell receptor beta chains were all read from a single sample in a study of OX40 agonist ivuxolimab in advanced cancers. Clones were sequenced by immunoSEQ multiplex PCR, and TCRdb holds only the in-frame ones, with some missing. The repertoire holds fewer than 100,000 clones, with approximately 80% as singletons. Source: CD4+ or CD8+ T cells sorted from blood, taken in a trial of the OX40 agonist ivuxolimab. These receptors all come from an adult with an advanced solid tumor such as melanoma, head and neck, liver or kidney cancer.

This clone has just one count. The rearrangement links TRBV2 to TRBJ2-1; D gene ambiguous. The CDR3 contains 10 residues. V shed 6 bases and J shed 7 bases, with 4 bases lying between them. CDR1 is SNHLY, CDR2 FYNNEI, per germline. The CDR3 region is CASSHNEQFF. In nucleotides, the CDR3 is TGTGCCAGCAGCCATAATGAGCAGTTCTTC. The variable domain in full, completed from reference TRBV2 and TRBJ2-1, reads EPEVTQTPSHQVTQMGQEVILRCVPISNHLYFYWYRQILGQKVEFLVSFYNNEISEKSEIFDDQFSVERPDGSNFTLKIRSTKLEDSAMYFCASSHNEQFFGPGTRLTVL.

The J gene is TRBJ1-5, the V gene TRBV6-6; 8 bases agree with TRBD1. CDR3 length equals 15 residues. J gave up 3 bases and V 6 bases, and 7 bases lay outside the gene matches. Looked up from germline, CDR1 is MNHNY and CDR2 is SVGAGI (reference sequence). Written as DNA, the CDR3 is TGTGCCAGCAGGATGGACAGGGCGAACAATCAGCCCCAGCATTTT. Translating it yields CASRMDRANNQPQHF.

The chain couples TRBV6-4 to TRBJ2-1, with D hard to call. The CDR3 extends over 10 amino acids. Germline CDR1 reads MRHNA; CDR2 reads SNTAGT. As DNA, the CDR3 is TGTGTGATTCTCTACAATGAGCAGTTCTTC. Protein sequence: CVILYNEQFF.

The rearrangement joins TRBV28 to TRBJ2-7; D perhaps matches TRBD2 (5 bases). This CDR3 is 15 amino acids long. Trimming shortened V by 2 bases and J by 0 bases, and 11 bases separated the two germline ends. Per the germline V gene, CDR1 is MDHEN and CDR2 is SYDVKM. Written as DNA, the CDR3 is TGTGCCAGCAGTTTAGAGGGATTACTCTCCTACGAGCAGTACTTC. This codes for CASSLEGLLSYEQYF.

This chain joins TRBV5-1 and TRBJ2-2, with D possibly matching TRBD1 (7 bases). Germline assignment: CDR1 SGHRS and CDR2 YFSETQ. Trimming removed 3 bases at V and 1 base at J, with 10 bases between. The CDR3 runs 15 residues. CDR3: CASSSGDRNTGELFF. The CDR3 DNA reads as TGCGCCAGCAGCTCGGGGGACAGGAACACCGGGGAGCTGTTTTTT.

This chain connects TRBV28 to TRBJ1-3; 9 nucleotides match TRBD1. The trim removed 2 bases at V and 6 bases at J, leaving 5 bases unmatched. This CDR3 comprises 15 residues. Germline V gives CDR1 MDHEN, CDR2 SYDVKM. The CDR3 sequence: CASSLGDRAINTIYF. The CDR3 DNA sequence: TGTGCCAGCAGTTTAGGGGACAGGGCCATAAACACCATATATTTT. Together with reference TRBV28 and TRBJ1-3, the CDR3 gives the full variable domain: DVKVTQSSRYLVKRTGEKVFLECVQDMDHENMFWYRQDPGLGLRLIYFSYDVKMKEKGDIPEGYSVSREKKERFSLILESASTNQTSMYLCASSLGDRAINTIYFGEGSWLTVV.

In its sample, this clone was seen a few times. This chain uses TRBV18 with TRBJ2-5; D is undetermined. The V end lost 3 bases, the J end lost 1 base, and 6 bases lay between the germline ends. From germline, CDR1 is KGHSH and CDR2 LQKENI. This CDR3 has 13 residues. In DNA form, the CDR3 reads TGTGCCAGCTCACCGAGACTCCAAGAGACCCAGTACTTC. Amino acids: CASSPRLQETQYF. Full variable domain (outside the CDR3, taken from reference TRBV18 and TRBJ2-5): NAGVMQNPRHLVRRRGQEARLRCSPMKGHSHVYWYRQLPEEGLKFMVYLQKENIIDESGMPKERFSAEFPKEGPSILRIQQVVRGDSAAYFCASSPRLQETQYFGPGTRLLVL.

This clone was found once. The chain couples TRBV6-4 to TRBJ1-2; maybe TRBD1 (6 bases). This CDR3 is 15 amino acids long. CDR1 is MRHNA, CDR2 SNTAGT, per germline. The V end was cut by 3 bases, the J end by 0 bases, with 11 bases between. CDR3 residues: CASSESGATNYGYTF. The CDR3 DNA reads TGTGCCAGCAGTGAATCGGGGGCTACTAACTATGGCTACACCTTC.

The J gene is TRBJ2-7, the V gene TRBV18, with D hard to call. This CDR3 has 13 residues. Trimming removed 3 bases at V and 6 bases at J, with 12 bases between. CDR1 KGHSH and CDR2 LQKENI come from the germline V gene. The CDR3 region has the DNA TGTGCCAGCTCACCCGGTTTAAAGGTCGAGCAGTACTTC. It specifies CASSPGLKVEQYF.

A note on this clone: The junction departs from the called germline gene at one end, perhaps through a read error. Distinct nucleotide sequences in the sample also encode this CDR3. The gene calls are TRBV5-6 and TRBJ1-5, with 12 bases identical to TRBD1. Germline V CDR1 and CDR2: SGHDT, YYEEEE. The CDR3 consists of 15 residues. The CDR3 sequence is CASSKGTGGTTGGDF. The CDR3 DNA reads TGTGCCAGCAGCAAAGGGACAGGGGGCACTACCGGTGGGGATTTT.

V usage is TRBV11-2 and J usage is TRBJ1-1; D unresolved. In germline, CDR1 is SGHAT, CDR2 FQNNGV. V was pared by 5 bases and J by 1 base, with 14 bases between. This CDR3 has 15 amino acids. As DNA, the CDR3 is TGTGCCAGCAGCGCCGGTCCTCTTTGGAACACTGAAGCTTTCTTT. Its protein product is CASSAGPLWNTEAFF.

The chain uses TRBV5-4 and TRBJ1-1; D not certain. The germline V gene encodes CDR1 SGHNT and CDR2 YYREEE (reference sequence). Trimming shortened V by 4 bases and J by 3 bases, and 10 bases separated the two germline ends. The CDR3 is 13 amino acids. The CDR3 nucleotides are TGTGCCAGCAGCCTACTCAAGGACACTGAAGCTTTCTTT. Translating gives CASSLLKDTEAFF.

The chain combines TRBV14 with TRBJ1-2; D is possibly TRBD1 (5 bases). The CDR3 extends over 13 amino acids. Looked up from germline, CDR1 is SGHDN and CDR2 is FVKESK. V was clipped by 3 bases and J by 3 bases, with 8 bases between them. The CDR3 protein is CASSQTAYYGYTF. The CDR3 coding sequence is TGTGCCAGCAGCCAGACAGCCTACTATGGCTACACCTTC.

V and J are TRBV11-2 and TRBJ1-6; D is ambiguous. V was cut by 0 bases and J by 9 bases, with 18 bases left in between. Germline assignment: CDR1 SGHAT and CDR2 FQNNGV. The CDR3 runs to 17 residues. DNA for the CDR3: TGTGCCAGCAGCTTAGAGGGGTTGGCCTTAGGCGGTTCACCCCTCCACTTT. Its translation is CASSLEGLALGGSPLHF.

J is TRBJ2-3 and V is TRBV5-1; 7 nucleotides agree with TRBD1. There are 16 residues in the CDR3. CDR1 SGHRS and CDR2 YFSETQ come from the germline V gene. After removal of 3 bases from V and 1 base from J, the junction contained 8 bases not matched to a gene. The CDR3 reads CASSSPQGFGTDTQYF. The CDR3 DNA follows: TGCGCCAGCAGCTCCCCACAGGGGTTTGGCACAGATACGCAGTATTTT. Full variable domain (rest looked up from reference TRBV5-1 and TRBJ2-3): KAGVTQTPRYLIKTRGQQVTLSCSPISGHRSVSWYQQTPGQGLQFLFEYFSETQRNKGNFPGRFSGRQFSNSRSEMNVSTLELGDSALYLCASSSPQGFGTDTQYFGPGTRLTVL.

The V call is TRBV11-2, the J call TRBJ1-1; no definite D call. This CDR3 has 16 amino acids. CDR1 SGHAT and CDR2 FQNNGV come from the germline V gene. V lost 6 bases and J 1 base, leaving 18 bases between the germline ends. CDR3 nucleotides: TGTGCCAGCAGTCCCCGCCGGAAGTTCCAGAACACTGAAGCTTTCTTT. It specifies CASSPRRKFQNTEAFF.

The chain combines TRBV27 with TRBJ1-4, with 9 bases lining up with TRBD1. V lost 7 bases and J lost 8; bases outside the gene matches: 11. Germline V gene sequence: CDR1 MNHEY, CDR2 SMNVEV (reference sequence). The CDR3 covers 15 residues. CDR3 sequence reads: CASTYTGTGREKLFF. The CDR3 bases are TGTGCCAGCACCTACACCGGGACAGGGCGGGAAAAACTGTTTTTT.

V gene TRBV10-3 combines with J gene TRBJ2-7; 9 positions match TRBD1. CDR1 and CDR2 (germline): ENHRY, SYGVKD. Losses at the gene ends were 1 base for V and 6 bases for J; bases not matched to a gene: 7. This CDR3 spans 15 amino acids. CDR3 loop: CAISEFGTGRSEQYV. The CDR3 DNA is TGTGCCATCAGTGAGTTTGGGACAGGGCGATCCGAGCAGTACGTC.

The CDR3: CASSHRRGETQYF. Written as DNA, the CDR3 is TGTGCCAGCAGCCATCGGCGGGGGGAGACCCAGTACTTC. V is TRBV11-2 and J is TRBJ2-5; the match to TRBD2 covers 7 bases. The trim removed 5 bases at V and 5 bases at J, leaving 5 bases unmatched. CDR1 is SGHAT, CDR2 FQNNGV, per germline. This CDR3 has 13 residues.

The chain recombines TRBV6-4 with TRBJ1-2; the D gene is possibly TRBD1 (6 bases). Trimming took 5 bases from V and 4 from J, leaving 11 bases between them. Germline loops: CDR1 MRHNA, CDR2 SNTAGT. The CDR3 is 13 residues long. The CDR3 bases are TGTGCCAGCAGTCCGGGGGGCTCCTATGGCTACACCTTC. Protein: CASSPGGSYGYTF.

The genes are TRBV2 and TRBJ2-7; TRBD2 agrees at 8 bases. This CDR3 comprises 15 residues. Germline V lookup: CDR1 SNHLY, CDR2 FYNNEI. The V gene end was trimmed by 6 bases and the J gene end by 2 bases; junction bases not matched to a gene: 9. The CDR3 nucleotides read TGTGCCAGCAGCGACTCGGGAGGGAATACCTACGAGCAGTACTTC. This translates into CASSDSGGNTYEQYF.

This chain uses TRBV28 with TRBJ1-6; TRBD1 is a possible D gene (6 bases). The CDR3 length is 15 residues. The germline V gene has CDR1 MDHEN and CDR2 SYDVKM. With 2 bases removed from V and 10 bases from J, the gap between germline ends came to 15 bases. The CDR3 nucleotides are TGTGCCAGCAGTTTAGCAGGGGTAAGGGCGTCACCCCTCCACTTT. Its translation: CASSLAGVRASPLHF.

The rearrangement links TRBV7-2 to TRBJ1-1; D is uncertain. Germline V CDR1 and CDR2: SGHTA, FQGNSA. The V end was cut by 3 bases, the J end by 8 bases, with 10 bases between. The CDR3 has 12 amino acids. The CDR3 is CASSLFKVEAFF. The CDR3 coding sequence is TGTGCCAGCAGCTTGTTTAAGGTAGAAGCTTTCTTT.

The chain uses TRBV5-4 and TRBJ2-1; tentative D call: TRBD1 (6 bases). The V gene lost 6 bases and the J gene lost 9 bases, with 13 bases spanning the gap. This CDR3 has 12 amino acids. In germline, CDR1 is SGHNT, CDR2 YYREEE (reference sequence). The DNA of the CDR3 is TGTGCCAGCACCATACAGGGTGGTGAGCAGTTCTTC. Amino acids: CASTIQGGEQFF.

V and J are TRBV21-1 and TRBJ1-6; TRBD1, the table's D call, lacks a check against the DNA. TRBV21-1 is deemed a pseudogene. The CDR3 totals 19 residues. This chain's CDR3 is CASSRKGGRIPSYNSPLHF. The CDR3 DNA reads TGTGCCAGCAGCAGAAAAGGGGGACGGATCCCCTCCTATAATTCACCCCTCCACTTT.

The chain employs TRBV18 and TRBJ2-6; 12 positions agree with TRBD1. From germline, CDR1 is KGHSH and CDR2 LQKENI. The V and J ends lost 6 bases and 3 bases, in that order; junction bases with no gene match: 15. The CDR3 has 20 amino acids. CDR3 amino acids: CASSPTKLRDRGLGANVLTF. CDR3 DNA sequence: TGTGCCAGCTCCCCGACTAAGCTCCGGGACAGGGGGCTTGGGGCCAACGTCCTGACTTTC.

The chain employs TRBV2 and TRBJ1-3; D perhaps matches TRBD1 (6 bases). V was shortened by 6 bases and J by 0 bases, with 15 bases between the two germline ends. The germline V gene encodes CDR1 SNHLY and CDR2 FYNNEI. The CDR3 is made up of 16 amino acids. In DNA form, the CDR3 reads TGTGCCAGCAGCCTAGGACAGAGCCTCTCTGGAAACACCATATATTTT. Translation gives CASSLGQSLSGNTIYF.